The clone carrying this TCR beta chain has at least ten counts. Its target is unknown. A junction end diverges from the germline sequence, so it may reflect a read error. The entry originates in a study of glioma-infiltrating T cells. Findings and limits, study-wide: Very few CDR3 sequences were shared between tissue and blood. Gliomas, especially low-grade, showed above-expected tissue-blood divergence; non-neoplastic patients showed below.

The iRepertoire nested amplicon-rescue multiplex PCR amplified TCR alpha and beta CDR3s from RNA. For one-step reverse transcription and amplification, 100-400 ng of tissue mRNA or PBMC total RNA was used. TCRdb passed the multiplex PCR reads through MiXCR, listing each CDR3 protein once. Among about 3,000 distinct CDR3 sequences, around 16% were seen once, and the ten largest hold 48%. The CDR3 is 15 amino acids. From germline, CDR1 is SSHAT and CDR2 FNYEAQ (reference sequence). The source material was glioma tissue, nonneoplastic brain tissue, or PBMCs (not recorded which). This sequence originates from a human donor with low-grade glioma or glioblastoma, undergoing nonglioma brain surgery, or in good health (not recorded which). The rearrangement links TRBV7-7 to TRBJ2-1, with 9 bases that match TRBD1. The CDR3 DNA follows: TGTGCTAGCAGCTTAGGGACAGGGATCTACAATGAGCAGTTCTTC. It yields the protein CASSLGTGIYNEQFF.